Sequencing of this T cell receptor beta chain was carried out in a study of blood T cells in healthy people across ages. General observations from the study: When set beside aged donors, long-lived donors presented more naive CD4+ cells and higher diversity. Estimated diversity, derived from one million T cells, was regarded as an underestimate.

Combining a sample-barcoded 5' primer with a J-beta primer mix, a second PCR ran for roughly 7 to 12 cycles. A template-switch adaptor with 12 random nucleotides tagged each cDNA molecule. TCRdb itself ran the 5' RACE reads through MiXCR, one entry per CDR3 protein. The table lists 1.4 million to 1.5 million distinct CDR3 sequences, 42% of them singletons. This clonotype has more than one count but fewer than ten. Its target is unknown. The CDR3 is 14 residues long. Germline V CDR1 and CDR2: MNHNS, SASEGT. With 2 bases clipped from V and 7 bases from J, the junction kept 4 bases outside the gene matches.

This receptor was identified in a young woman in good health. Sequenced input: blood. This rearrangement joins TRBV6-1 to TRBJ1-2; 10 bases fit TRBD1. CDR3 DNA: TGTGCCAGCAGTGAAACCCGGGACAGGGGTGGCTACACCTTC. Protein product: CASSETRDRGGYTF.